The T cell receptor (beta chain) under discussion was sequenced for a study of regulatory T cells in long-lasting Graves disease (dated by TCRdb to the early 2020s). The study in broad terms: In the newly diagnosed Graves' disease group, patients had been taking antithyroid drugs for less than 3 months. Peripheral blood TCR sequencing and RNA sequencing compared persistent Graves' disease patients with newly diagnosed Graves' disease patients. The study was conducted in China and was registered as a clinical trial. A total of around 33 samples were covered by TCR sequencing, comprising roughly 13 persistent and some 20 newly diagnosed Graves' disease patients.

V loses 2 bases, J loses 6 bases, and the germline ends lie 17 bases apart. The CDR3 starts with the cysteine, ends with the phenylalanine, and has 15 residues. Only the CDR3 DNA is retained, 45 bases long and in frame from the first base. CDR1 is given as SGHVS and CDR2 as FQNEAQ, both from the germline V gene. This clonotype was found many times. Its antigen has not been determined. No much larger clonotype is one base removed from it; base qualities were not supplied. The protocol used for the library was multiplex PCR. The sequencer listed for this sample is Illumina HiSeq 4000. To build TCR beta libraries, CDR3 regions were amplified by Arm-PCR using iRepertoire HTBI primers. Gel purification was performed on PCR products prior to sequencing. Turning to the authors' computational methods: A total of 62 TRBV and 14 TRBJ segments were identified across samples and were used for gene usage analysis of CDR3 amino acid clonotypes. Filtered high-quality paired reads were merged into contigs using COPE and FqMerger. BLAST was used to align contigs to IMGT TRBV, TRBD and TRBJ reference genes, and CDR3 was defined according to IMGT. Any clonotype with a frequency above 0.1% was classified as a highly expanded clone. Shannon entropy served as the measure of repertoire diversity, while the Gini coefficient captured V-J evenness. A clonotype was considered public if more than one individual shared it. TCRdb applied fastp at Q25 and MiXCR to the public reads, then kept only in-frame beta chains. Each entry merges the rows of one CDR3 protein and shows their most common DNA and genes. These V and J calls are TCRdb output, not the study's own analysis. A total of some 460,000 distinct CDR3 sequences appear in this sample, about 17% of them only once. The ten largest clones add up to 10% to 15% of the sample.

What the study reported, not specific to this receptor: Persistent Graves' disease patients showed lower TCR Shannon entropy and fewer highly expanded clones than newly diagnosed patients, suggesting clonal expansion. Patients with persistent disease shared more public clonotypes (roughly 2,900) than newly diagnosed patients did (approximately 1,000). The authors acknowledged the small sample size as a limitation that may reduce accuracy. Preferential use of TRBV28, TRBJ1-2 and TRBJ2-5 was observed in persistent disease, whereas TRBV20-1 and TRBJ2-1 were favored in newly diagnosed disease. Sequencing and analysis were restricted to the TCR beta chain. Peripheral blood alone was examined, since thyroid tissue, which constituted the primary lesion, could not be accessed.

The intended sense of this specimen's time point label: newly diagnosed GD, antithyroid drugs for less than 3 months. RNA was extracted from PBMCs in TRIzol for both TCR sequencing and RNA sequencing. The diagnosis of Graves' disease followed American Thyroid Association guidelines. The patients came from an endocrinology department in Xi'an, China. From each patient, 7.5 to 9.5 milliliters of peripheral blood was collected into an EDTA anticoagulant tube. Ficoll Paque Plus density gradient separation was used to isolate PBMCs, and no further T cell sorting was done. An Agilent 2100 Bioanalyzer and agarose gel were used to check RNA quality, while a NanoDrop 2000 measured RNA concentration. A further study also used this sample, focusing on T cells in Graves' hyperthyroidism and ophthalmopathy. The second study reports: A patient counted as having stable Graves' hyperthyroidism if no progression to ophthalmopathy occurred over 18 months of follow-up. Hyperthyroidism patients were newly diagnosed, with disease duration under 2 months, and aged 18 to 65 years. The study excluded patients with uncontrolled infections, other autoimmune diseases, pregnancy or lactation. Diagnoses were established on the basis of clinical symptoms, serum thyroxine and TRAb, thyroid ultrasound, and orbital computed tomography. The first round of RT-PCR for the TCR CDR3 was performed with the HTBI primer set and the Qiagen OneStep RT-PCR kit. Most expanded thyroid clonotypes (frequency above 0.001) were also found in blood, which suggests that blood repertoires may mirror thyroid immune responses. Ophthalmopathy was separated from stable hyperthyroidism by a 13 V-J signature model, with approximately 90% sensitivity and just over 81% specificity obtained in cross-validation and 80%/75% obtained in testing. In validation, the model predicted progression to ophthalmopathy a median of about 6.8 months before onset, with approximately 68% sensitivity and roughly 73% specificity. A discovery cohort of about a hundred patients, about 40 with Graves' ophthalmopathy and about 58 with stable Graves' hyperthyroidism, was used to find distinguishing TCR V-J signatures. Prospective prediction of ophthalmopathy was tested in an independent validation cohort of 18 to 20 hyperthyroidism patients and 17 patients who later progressed to ophthalmopathy. The 85 to 100 discovery patients were divided at random into training and test sets in a 7:3 ratio. Thyroid tissue and blood T-cell repertoires from six Graves' hyperthyroidism patients were also compared in the study. Once sampling was done, hyperthyroidism patients were given methimazole at a starting dose of 30 mg daily, whereas ophthalmopathy patients were given high-dose intravenous methylprednisolone. A second multiplex PCR round built the libraries, followed by size selection and purification. Paired-end sequencing of the libraries was performed with 100 bp reads on an Illumina HiSeq2000. SOAPnuke was used to process the raw data, throwing out any read that contained adapters or uncalled bases, had a mean Phred below 15, or lacked an exact constant-primer or identifier match. High-quality paired reads were merged with COPE v1.2.5, and unique nucleotide sequences were defined as clonotypes. MiTCR v1.1 was used to align the clonotypes against IMGT TRBV, TRBD and TRBJ reference segments. The analysis included only V-J combinations with a frequency above 0.0001, which together covered 99% to 99.2% of the repertoires. A TCS score was defined as the ratio of F50 (clonal expansion) to E x V (chaos), with BLOSUM62-based TCRdist applied between CDR3 peptides within each V-J. Welch's t-statistics and random forest reduced roughly 530 V-J features to under 15, which were used in a naive Bayes classifier (R e1071). No statistical method was used to set the sample size in advance, and investigators knew the group allocation. The paper describes TCR Vbeta CDR3 sequencing of 135 peripheral blood samples, made up of roughly 40 ophthalmopathy patients, some 76 hyperthyroidism patients and approximately 17 progressor patients.

This sample comprised peripheral blood mononuclear cells (PBMCs), obtained at new diagnosis, from a patient treated with antithyroid drugs. The sequence was obtained from a man in his forties or fifties with Graves disease. Donor details come from another sample of the same person, matched by shared clones. Recombination connected TRBV7-8 to TRBJ2-7, with a weak D call of TRBD2 (5 bases match). In nucleotides, the sequence is TGTGCCAGCAGCTTAAGAAACCCGGGAATTATCGAGCAGTACTTC. Its coded protein is CASSLRNPGIIEQYF.